These T cell receptor beta chains were read from a single sample in a study of response to subunit inactivated influenza vaccine. TCRdb analysed the RT-PCR reads with MiXCR anew, one entry per CDR3 protein. This table holds a few hundred thousand distinct CDR3 sequences, approximately 14% found once. Sequenced here: PBMCs from blood, sampled about 13 days after vaccination. The receptors were gathered from a middle-aged man who received an inactivated influenza vaccine. CDR3s include the opening cysteine and the closing phenylalanine or tryptophan. Clone size appears in some rows only: once, few, many, or a class for an expanded clone.

>15|TRBJ1-2|NA|TRBV12-3/TRBV12-4
CASRAGTATNYGYTF
>16|TRBJ2-1|few|TRBV10-3
CAISEFEGALYNEQFF
>13|TRBJ1-1|NA|TRBV10-2
CAKSRDRNTEAFF
>15|TRBJ2-7|NA|TRBV20-1
CSARDRAGTAYEQYF
>14|TRBJ2-5|NA|TRBV7-7
CASSMGQASGTQYF
>14|TRBJ1-5|few|TRBV29-1
CSVVWQGGNQPQHF
>14|TRBJ2-7|NA|TRBV20-1
CSALTGAVSYEQYF
>19|TRBJ2-2|few|TRBV5-1
CASSSLRTSGRANTGELFF
>13|TRBJ2-5|few|TRBV29-1
CSVPSYRGETQYF
>13|TRBJ2-7|NA|TRBV9
CASSHGTSYEQYF
>10|TRBJ2-5|few|TRBV20-1
CSGWKETQYF
>12|TRBJ2-7|NA|TRBV30
CAWSAGWREQYF
>11|TRBJ2-5|few|TRBV20-1
CSARLPGAQYF
>14|TRBJ2-2|once|TRBV5-6
CAIGPGLPTRELFF
>16|TRBJ2-1|NA|TRBV7-2
CASRSGRDPSYNEQFF
>13|TRBJ2-5|NA|TRBV11-2
CASSLADWDLRLF
>20|TRBJ2-6|few|TRBV5-6
CASSRPGTGIPVSGANVLTF
>17|TRBJ2-1|few|TRBV4-1
CASSQGGTSGAYNEQFF
>15|TRBJ2-3|many|TRBV12-3/TRBV12-4
CASRASGALGDTQYF
>14|TRBJ1-1|NA|TRBV5-1
CASSRPGRNTEAFF
>16|TRBJ2-3|many|TRBV7-8
CASSVGAATTTDTQYF
>18|TRBJ2-3|NA|TRBV10-3
CAISEGPGLAGGADTQYF
>15|TRBJ2-2|many|TRBV12-3/TRBV12-4
CASSLGRPNTGELFF
>16|TRBJ2-1|many|TRBV6-2/TRBV6-3
CASSTTQWGGYNEQFF
>16|TRBJ1-4|few|TRBV7-6
CASSLVPDATNEKLFF
>12|TRBJ2-1|NA|TRBV7-9
CASSLSYGEQFF
>14|TRBJ2-2|many|TRBV3-1
CASSRYEGTGELFF
>10|TRBJ2-5|few|TRBV29-1
CSVDRETQYF
>15|TRBJ2-2|few|TRBV20-1
CSASNVDLNTGELFF
>17|TRBJ1-3|NA|TRBV2
CASSGDPDTSSGNTIYF
>15|TRBJ1-6|NA|TRBV20-1
CSASFGGQANSPLHF
>13|TRBJ2-3|NA|TRBV12-3/TRBV12-4
CASSYGTRDTQYF
>12|TRBJ1-5|few|TRBV24-1
CATRQGSGPQHF
>14|TRBJ2-1|many|TRBV4-1
CASSLPESGGEQFF
>13|TRBJ2-5|few|TRBV14
CASSQDPGWDQYF
>15|TRBJ2-3|few|TRBV6-2/TRBV6-3
CASSYWGSRTDTQYF
>15|TRBJ2-7|NA|TRBV7-2
CASSFRGGSTYEQYF
>14|TRBJ1-6|few|TRBV20-1
CSAREKFNNSPLHF
>15|TRBJ2-3|NA|TRBV28
CASSEGLASTDTQYF
>14|TRBJ2-7|few|TRBV28
CASSPELELNEQYF
>15|TRBJ2-1|few|TRBV10-2
CASSDWVIRGNEQFF
>13|TRBJ2-1|few|TRBV6-5
CASSYSLDNEQFF
>16|TRBJ2-3|NA|TRBV5-1
CASSTGTYYSTDTQYF
>16|TRBJ2-3|NA|TRBV28
CASSFAAGGFRDTQYF
>15|TRBJ2-7|NA|TRBV12-3/TRBV12-4
CASSMGQPHYYEQYF
>15|TRBJ2-2|few|TRBV7-8
CASRPPRPGFGELFF
>13|TRBJ1-2|NA|TRBV5-1
CASSSTGGYGYTF
>16|TRBJ2-7|few|TRBV28
CASSIHMGRYSYEQYF
>19|TRBJ2-1|few|TRBV14
CASSQEKWAYRSSYNEQFF
>15|TRBJ2-2|NA|TRBV6-1
CASSVTPSHTGELFF
>15|TRBJ1-1|NA|TRBV18
CASSPETGRVKEAFF
>15|TRBJ2-1|NA|TRBV20-1
CSARDGAGSGNEQFF
>14|TRBJ1-2|NA|TRBV28
CASSSTRQIYGYTF